This note documents a single T cell receptor beta chain sequence. Its antigen is currently unknown. The table came from immunoSEQ multiplex PCR; TCRdb's copy has only in-frame clones and leaves some out. The data contain roughly 50,000 clones, around nine tenths of them singletons. This specimen belongs to a study of OX40 agonist ivuxolimab in advanced cancers. Overall study context: Dose-escalation patients suffered from hepatocellular carcinoma, melanoma, renal cell or head and neck cancer. Points from the study as a whole: Expanded clones belonging to CD8+ T cells outnumbered, on average, those of CD4+. CD4+ and CD8+ blood T cells expanded clonally by week 6 at 0.1 to 3.0 mg/kg.

The CDR3 has 14 residues. Trimming removed 5 bases at V and 6 bases at J, with 15 bases between. Germline loops: CDR1 SGDLS, CDR2 YYNGEE. The source of this sequence is an adult with an advanced solid tumor such as melanoma, head and neck, liver or kidney cancer. The rearrangement links TRBV9 to TRBJ2-1, with D possibly matching TRBD2 (7 bases). Here the sequenced sample was CD4+ or CD8+ T cells sorted from blood, taken in a trial of the OX40 agonist ivuxolimab. CDR3 region: CASRKEGGGNEQFF. As DNA, the CDR3 is TGTGCCAGCAGAAAGGAGGGAGGGGGCAATGAGCAGTTCTTC.